Below are 13 T cell receptor beta chains sequenced from a single sample in a study of blood T cell repertoires in COVID-19. Clones were read by immunoSEQ multiplex PCR, and TCRdb kept only the in-frame ones, dropping some. The sample yields fewer than 400,000 clones, about 85% seen once. Sequencing was done on a sample of PBMCs or T cells enriched from blood (not recorded which). Receptors originate from a woman between 25 and 40 years old who had been exposed to COVID-19.

V gene TRBV19 combines with J gene TRBJ1-1; TRBD1 agrees at 7 bases. In germline, CDR1 is LNHDA, CDR2 SQIVND (reference sequence). Losses at the gene ends were 4 bases for V and 3 bases for J; bases not matched to a gene: 11. The CDR3 is made up of 16 amino acids. The CDR3 is CASSKPRGGGYTEAFF. The CDR3 DNA is TGTGCCAGTAGTAAGCCCCGAGGAGGGGGCTACACTGAAGCTTTCTTT.

The J gene is TRBJ2-6, the V gene TRBV7-4; TRBD1 agrees at 10 bases. The J segment lost 2 bases and the V segment lost 5 bases, leaving 12 bases of the junction unmatched. The CDR3 extends over 19 amino acids. Germline CDR1 is SGHVT and CDR2 is SQSDAQ. CDR3 loop: CASSPLRQGAMTGANVLTF. CDR3 bases: TGTGCCAGCAGCCCACTCCGACAGGGGGCGATGACTGGGGCCAACGTCCTGACTTTC.

The chain links TRBV25-1 to TRBJ2-1, with 10 bases aligning to TRBD2. The length of the CDR3 is 15 residues. V dropped 7 bases and J dropped 9; count of bases not matched to a gene: 12. From germline, CDR1 is MGHDK and CDR2 SYGVNS. The CDR3 here is CASTPPTSGIGEQFF. DNA of the CDR3: TGTGCCAGCACACCGCCAACTAGCGGGATCGGTGAGCAGTTCTTC.

The chain recombines TRBV28 with TRBJ1-5, with a possible D match to TRBD1 (6 bases). This CDR3 is 14 amino acids long. Germline assignment: CDR1 MDHEN and CDR2 SYDVKM. The V and J ends lost 8 bases and 6 bases respectively, with 17 bases between them. CDR3 residues: CASHREGGAQPQHF. For the CDR3, the DNA is TGTGCCAGCCACAGGGAGGGGGGGGCTCAGCCCCAGCATTTT.

The chain uses TRBV12-3 or TRBV12-4 and TRBJ1-1; a weak D match, TRBD1 (5 bases). This CDR3 has 13 residues. V gave up 1 base and J gave up 4 bases, with 7 bases separating them. The CDR3 here is CASSLGRATEAFF. As DNA, the CDR3 is TGTGCCAGCAGTTTAGGCAGGGCCACTGAAGCTTTCTTT.

The V call is TRBV7-9, the J call TRBJ2-7; D might be TRBD1 (7 bases). V lost 5 bases and J lost 9, with 14 bases in between. The CDR3 has 12 residues. CDR1 and CDR2 from the germline V gene are SEHNR and FQNEAQ (reference sequence). CDR3 residues: CASSPGDRRQYF. The CDR3 DNA sequence: TGTGCCAGCAGCCCGGGGGACAGACGGCAGTACTTC.

For the CDR3, the DNA is TGTGCCAGCAACCTACAGGGGAGCACGAACACTGAAGCTTTCTTT. Residues: CASNLQGSTNTEAFF. The rearrangement links TRBV9 to TRBJ1-1, with 7 bases fitting TRBD1. CDR3 length: 15 residues. In germline, CDR1 is SGDLS, CDR2 YYNGEE. Trimming removed 6 bases from V and 1 base from J; junction bases left unmatched: 9.

The chain joins TRBV15 to TRBJ1-2, with 8 bases aligning to TRBD1. In germline, CDR1 is LNHNV, CDR2 YYDKDF (reference sequence). V trimming: 5 bases; J trimming: 10 bases; junction bases outside the gene matches: 21. The CDR3 covers 17 residues. The chain's CDR3 is CATSGFTSGGRGYFYTF. The DNA for the CDR3 is TGTGCCACCAGCGGCTTTACATCAGGGGGCCGAGGATACTTCTACACCTTC. Full variable domain (rest looked up from reference TRBV15 and TRBJ1-2): DAMVIQNPRYQVTQFGKPVTLSCSQTLNHNVMYWYQQKSSQAPKLLFHYYDKDFNNEADTPDNFQSRRPNTSFCFLDIRSPGLGDTAMYLCATSGFTSGGRGYFYTFGSGTRLTVV.

The rearrangement links TRBV27 to TRBJ1-4, with unresolved D. The CDR3 has 14 amino acids. The V end was cut by 3 bases, the J end by 0 bases, with 5 bases between. Germline V CDR1 and CDR2: MNHEY, SMNVEV (reference sequence). In DNA, the CDR3 is TGTGCCAGCAGTTTCAGTGCAACTAATGAAAAACTGTTTTTT. The encoded protein is CASSFSATNEKLFF.

This clone was observed a few times. CDR3 loop: CATTPSGRPGELFF. CDR3 sequence (DNA): TGCGCCACCACCCCCAGCGGGAGGCCCGGGGAGCTGTTTTTT. This sequence joins TRBV5-1 and TRBJ2-2; TRBD2 agrees at 9 bases. CDR3 length: 14 amino acids. Germline V gene data show CDR1 as SGHRS and CDR2 as YFSETQ. The V segment lost 9 bases and the J segment 6 bases; nucleotides outside the gene matches: 9. Supplemented by reference TRBV5-1 and TRBJ2-2, the full variable domain reads KAGVTQTPRYLIKTRGQQVTLSCSPISGHRSVSWYQQTPGQGLQFLFEYFSETQRNKGNFPGRFSGRQFSNSRSEMNVSTLELGDSALYLCATTPSGRPGELFFGEGSRLTVL.

The chain couples TRBV7-3 to TRBJ2-1; TRBD1 agrees at 7 bases. V was clipped by 5 bases and J by 9 bases; unmatched bases: 16. CDR1 and CDR2 (germline): SGHTA, FQGTGA. This CDR3 region has 16 residues. The CDR3 DNA follows: TGTGCCAGCAGCGACAACAGGGGAATGAATTACGGTGAGCAGTTCTTC. This translates into CASSDNRGMNYGEQFF.

This chain links TRBV24-1 with TRBJ2-2; maybe TRBD2 (5 bases). The V gene's germline CDR1 is KGHDR and CDR2 SFDVKD. The V gene lost 9 bases and the J gene lost 0 bases, with 10 bases spanning the gap. CDR3 length: 14 amino acids. DNA of the CDR3: TGTGCCACCCAGTCCGGGGCGAACACCGGGGAGCTGTTTTTT. Its protein product is CATQSGANTGELFF.

This rearrangement joins TRBV6-6 to TRBJ2-5; 9 positions match TRBD2. Trimming removed 1 base from V and 5 bases from J; junction bases left unmatched: 5. The CDR3 has 15 residues. Germline-derived CDR1 and CDR2 are MNHNY and SVGAGI (reference sequence). The CDR3 sequence is CASSYLAGVYETQYF. The DNA of the CDR3 is TGTGCCAGCAGTTACTTAGCGGGAGTGTATGAGACCCAGTACTTC.